The 3 T cell receptor beta chains in this list originate from one sample, sequenced in a study of blood T cell repertoires in COVID-19 (TCRdb year 2020). Receptor libraries were prepared by the immunoSEQ multiplex PCR assay. TCRdb holds this immuneACCESS table with in-frame rearrangements only. Some clones are missing; in checked studies, unresolved V genes explain under half, and the rest has no known cause. This sample comprises about 210,000 clones, just over 85% of them detected only once. More than 1.4% of the sample is held by the ten biggest clonotypes. Input material: peripheral blood. The receptors derive from a man aged 18 to 29 with active or convalescent COVID-19.

The rearrangement joins TRBV2 to TRBJ2-2, with D unresolved. The CDR3 contains 17 residues. The germline gives CDR1 SNHLY, CDR2 FYNNEI. Trimming shortened V by 1 base and J by 6 bases, and 18 bases separated the two germline ends. The CDR3 loop reads CASSEVPLGESPGELFF. The CDR3 coding sequence is TGTGCCAGCAGTGAAGTTCCTCTAGGAGAATCTCCCGGGGAGCTGTTTTTT.

J is TRBJ1-4 and V is TRBV18; the D gene is possibly TRBD1 (5 bases). The germline CDR1 and CDR2 sequences are KGHSH and LQKENI. The CDR3 is 12 residues long. The V gene lost 2 bases and the J gene lost 13 bases, with 11 bases spanning the gap. The CDR3, as DNA: TGTGCCAGCTCACCATCGACAGACTCACTGTTTTTT. It is translated as CASSPSTDSLFF.

The CDR3 loop is CASSPISAGETGELFF. CDR3 coding DNA: TGTGCCAGCTCACCCATATCGGCAGGGGAGACCGGGGAGCTGTTTTTT. The V gene is TRBV18, the J gene TRBJ2-2; maybe TRBD1 (6 bases). The CDR3 runs 16 residues. CDR1 is KGHSH and CDR2 is LQKENI in the germline V gene. Trimming left V 3 bases short and J 5 bases short, with 16 bases between. The full variable domain, rest sourced from reference TRBV18 and TRBJ2-2, is NAGVMQNPRHLVRRRGQEARLRCSPMKGHSHVYWYRQLPEEGLKFMVYLQKENIIDESGMPKERFSAEFPKEGPSILRIQQVVRGDSAAYFCASSPISAGETGELFFGEGSRLTVL.